These 25 T cell receptor beta chains originate from one sample sequenced in a study of cytomegalovirus exposure and HLA in healthy donors. PCR was performed using 60 Vbeta and 13 Jbeta primers. Some clones are missing from TCRdb's copy, which holds only in-frame ones; the method was immunoSEQ multiplex PCR. The sample lists under 170,000 clones, roughly 80% occurring once. The material sequenced was PBMCs. The receptors derive from a human donor in good health.

This clone has only one observation. The chain has TRBV4-1 and TRBJ2-3; 9 positions match TRBD2. Germline V gene data show CDR1 as MGHRA and CDR2 as YSYEKL. J gave up 0 bases and V 4 bases, and 11 bases lay outside the gene matches. This CDR3 is 18 amino acids long. The CDR3 here is CASSRTSLAGTSTDTQYF. The CDR3 coding sequence is TGCGCCAGCAGCCGGACTTCCCTAGCGGGGACTAGCACAGATACGCAGTATTTT.

J is TRBJ1-2 and V is TRBV28; D perhaps matches TRBD1 (6 bases). The CDR3 is 13 amino acids. V was shortened by 2 bases and J by 4 bases, with 8 bases between the two germline ends. Germline V gives CDR1 MDHEN, CDR2 SYDVKM. The CDR3 DNA follows: TGTGCCAGCAGTTTAAGGACAGTCTATGGCTACACCTTC. Residues: CASSLRTVYGYTF.

The V call is TRBV11-2, the J call TRBJ2-3; 8 nucleotides line up with TRBD2. CDR3 length equals 19 residues. Trimming at V came to 5 bases and at J to 2 bases, leaving 18 bases not matched to a gene. Germline loops: CDR1 SGHAT, CDR2 FQNNGV. The CDR3 sequence is CASSPKVTSESTLTDTQYF. CDR3 nucleotide sequence: TGTGCCAGCAGCCCTAAGGTGACTAGCGAGTCGACCCTCACAGATACGCAGTATTTT.

The chain is built from TRBV27 and TRBJ1-6; D uncertain. Trimming took 2 bases from V and 5 from J, leaving 10 bases between them. The germline gives CDR1 MNHEY, CDR2 SMNVEV (reference sequence). The CDR3 covers 15 residues. The DNA of the CDR3 is TGTGCCAGCAGTTTAGTACAGCCAAATAATTCACCCCTCCACTTT. Translation: CASSLVQPNNSPLHF.

The sample holds one count of this clone. The J gene is TRBJ1-1, the V gene TRBV7-8; the D is unclear. From germline, CDR1 is SGHVS and CDR2 FQNEAQ. The CDR3 extends over 15 amino acids. Trimming pared 4 bases from V and 0 bases from J, leaving 12 bases between. DNA for the CDR3: TGTGCCAGCAGCTCTTACGTAGGAGTGAACACTGAAGCTTTCTTT. Protein: CASSSYVGVNTEAFF.

The rearrangement joins TRBV28 to TRBJ1-5; 9 positions agree with TRBD1. V lost 3 bases and J lost 2; bases outside the gene matches: 5. The CDR3 covers 16 residues. Germline CDR1 and CDR2: MDHEN and SYDVKM. As DNA, the CDR3 is TGTGCCAGCAGTTTCTACAGGGGGCTTGGCAATCAGCCCCAGCATTTT. Encoded protein: CASSFYRGLGNQPQHF.

J is TRBJ2-7 and V is TRBV27; 8 bases agree with TRBD1. The CDR3 covers 15 residues. V dropped 4 bases and J dropped 3; count of bases not matched to a gene: 8. The germline V gene encodes CDR1 MNHEY and CDR2 SMNVEV (reference sequence). The DNA for the CDR3 is TGTGCCAGCAGTTCTGGCCGGGACAGGTTCTACGAGCAGTACTTC. Translated: CASSSGRDRFYEQYF.

The gene calls are TRBV27 and TRBJ1-3; D unclear. CDR1 MNHEY and CDR2 SMNVEV come from the germline V gene (reference sequence). The CDR3 covers 15 residues. Trimming shortened V by 5 bases and J by 0 bases, and 11 bases separated the two germline ends. The CDR3: CASSMGRTSGNTIYF. As DNA, the CDR3 is TGTGCCAGCAGTATGGGCAGAACCTCTGGAAACACCATATATTTT.

This chain joins TRBV2 and TRBJ1-1, with TRBD1 matching 7 bases. Germline V gene sequence: CDR1 SNHLY, CDR2 FYNNEI. The V and J ends lost 7 bases and 4 bases, in that order; junction bases with no gene match: 12. There are 15 residues in the CDR3. CDR3 loop: CASTPPTGWRTEAFF. CDR3 bases: TGTGCCAGCACCCCACCGACAGGGTGGCGCACTGAAGCTTTCTTT.

The chain has TRBV29-1 and TRBJ2-5, with D possibly being TRBD1 (5 bases). The J call could be wrong; TRBJ2-7 is a better fit for the DNA end. The CDR3 loop spans 12 amino acids. CDR1 and CDR2 (germline): SQVTM, ANQGSEA. This chain's CDR3 is CSCLQETYEQYF. CDR3 nucleotides: TGCAGCTGTCTACAGGAGACCTACGAGCAGTACTTC.

This clone was recorded a few times. The rearrangement uses TRBV25-1 and TRBJ1-2, with no clear D. CDR1 MGHDK and CDR2 SYGVNS come from the germline V gene. Between the trimmed V and J ends, which lost 3 bases and 6 bases, there was a span of 23 bases. The CDR3 contains 17 residues. CDR3 residues: CASSDRGGLSTPHGYTF. In DNA form, the CDR3 reads TGTGCCAGCAGTGACAGAGGCGGCCTATCTACACCGCATGGCTACACCTTC.

The rearrangement joins TRBV7-9 to TRBJ2-5, with TRBD2 matching 7 bases. J was trimmed by 1 base and V by 4 bases; bases with no gene match: 3. The CDR3 contains 14 residues. Germline V gives CDR1 SEHNR, CDR2 FQNEAQ (reference sequence). The CDR3 reads CASSYSGPQETQYF. CDR3 bases: TGTGCCAGCAGCTATAGCGGGCCCCAAGAGACCCAGTACTTC.

Of note for this clone: Other nucleotide sequences in the sample specify the same CDR3. The chain links TRBV6-6 to TRBJ2-5; D ambiguous. Trimming shortened V by 2 bases and J by 5 bases, and 6 bases separated the two germline ends. Per germline, CDR1 MNHNY and CDR2 SVGAGI (reference sequence). The CDR3 is made up of 12 amino acids. This CDR3 is CASSYGRETQYF. CDR3 bases: TGTGCCAGCAGTTACGGTCGGGAGACCCAGTACTTC.

Concerning this clone itself: Germline is not matched at one junction end, which may reflect a read error. The chain is built from TRBV30 and TRBJ1-2; perhaps TRBD1 as D (6 bases). The CDR3 is 16 amino acids. The germline V gene encodes CDR1 GTSNPN and CDR2 SVGIG (reference sequence). CDR3 in amino acids: CAWRRGLGDPNYGYPF. As DNA, the CDR3 is TGTGCCTGGAGGAGGGGGTTGGGAGATCCTAACTATGGCTACCCCTTC.

The rearrangement uses TRBV19 and TRBJ1-5; no clear D. Germline-derived CDR1 and CDR2 are LNHDA and SQIVND (reference sequence). The CDR3 loop spans 13 amino acids. Trimming shortened V by 1 base and J by 5 bases, and 6 bases separated the two germline ends. CDR3 loop: CASSIVRDQPQHF. CDR3 DNA sequence: TGTGCCAGTAGTATAGTAAGAGATCAGCCCCAGCATTTT.

This CDR3 is CASSPPGLVFYNEQFF. The CDR3 region has the DNA TGTGCCAGCAGCCCCCCGGGTCTAGTCTTTTACAATGAGCAGTTCTTC. This chain uses TRBV13 with TRBJ2-1; no firm D call. This CDR3 comprises 16 residues. Germline CDR1 PRHDT, CDR2 FYEKMQ (reference sequence). Trimming pared 5 bases from V and 4 bases from J, leaving 18 bases between.

In its sample, this clone was seen a few times. J is TRBJ1-4 and V is TRBV5-8, with D unresolved. Germline V gene lookup returns CDR1 SGHTS and CDR2 YDEGEE. V was shortened by 0 bases and J by 2 bases, with 14 bases between the two germline ends. This CDR3 has 17 amino acids. The CDR3 is CASSLGSASVTNEKLFF. The CDR3 nucleotides are TGTGCCAGCAGCTTGGGGTCCGCGAGTGTGACTAATGAAAAACTGTTTTTT.

This clone was detected once. The V gene is TRBV2, the J gene TRBJ1-1; 7 bases are a match to TRBD1. V was clipped by 5 bases and J by 6 bases; unmatched bases: 6. The V gene's germline CDR1 is SNHLY and CDR2 FYNNEI. This CDR3 has 13 residues. CDR3 sequence: CASSLQGLAEAFF. In DNA, the CDR3 is TGTGCCAGCAGTTTACAGGGGCTTGCTGAAGCTTTCTTT.

V gene TRBV6-1 combines with J gene TRBJ1-5; D remains unclear. Germline loops: CDR1 MNHNS, CDR2 SASEGT. Trimming took 1 base from V and 6 from J, leaving 10 bases between them. CDR3 length: 14 residues. The CDR3 loop is CASSEGGSGQPQHF. The CDR3 nucleotides read TGTGCCAGCAGTGAAGGTGGGTCAGGTCAGCCCCAGCATTTT.

This chain uses TRBV19 with TRBJ2-2, with D possibly being TRBD1 (5 bases). This CDR3 is 14 amino acids long. Trimming cost V 3 bases and J 6 bases, with 11 bases left between them. CDR1 LNHDA and CDR2 SQIVND come from the germline V gene (reference sequence). The CDR3 sequence: CASSMQGWAGELFF. CDR3 nucleotides: TGTGCCAGTAGTATGCAGGGTTGGGCCGGGGAGCTGTTTTTT.

The V gene is TRBV27, the J gene TRBJ2-1, with 7 bases fitting TRBD2. CDR3 length equals 15 residues. Trimming at V came to 1 base and at J to 9 bases, leaving 9 bases not matched to a gene. Germline CDR1 MNHEY, CDR2 SMNVEV (reference sequence). CDR3 residues: CASSLYPLREGEQFF. In nucleotides, the CDR3 is TGTGCCAGCAGTTTATACCCCCTCAGGGAGGGTGAGCAGTTCTTC.

This chain joins TRBV28 and TRBJ1-4; 7 nucleotides match TRBD1. Germline V gene sequence: CDR1 MDHEN, CDR2 SYDVKM. V trimming: 9 bases; J trimming: 5 bases; junction bases outside the gene matches: 6. The CDR3 is 13 residues long. The CDR3 DNA sequence: TGTGCCAGTGAGGGACAGCCCAATGAAAAACTGTTTTTT. Its protein is CASEGQPNEKLFF.

The V and J genes are TRBV28 and TRBJ1-2; tentative D call: TRBD1 (5 bases). Germline CDR1 reads MDHEN; CDR2 reads SYDVKM. V dropped 3 bases and J dropped 0 bases, with 20 bases sitting between them. This CDR3 is 18 amino acids long. The chain's CDR3 is CASSLYQSGAVTNYGYTF. The CDR3 DNA sequence: TGTGCCAGCAGTTTGTATCAGTCTGGGGCGGTGACTAACTATGGCTACACCTTC.

In this sample, this clone turned up a few times. The chain employs TRBV28 and TRBJ2-5, with TRBD2 matching 7 bases. The CDR3 runs to 15 residues. Germline lookup yields CDR1 MDHEN and CDR2 SYDVKM. Unmatched junction bases numbered 10, after V lost 5 bases and J lost 4 bases. DNA of the CDR3: TGTGCCAGCAGTGTCGGGAGGCAGGTGCCAGAGACCCAGTACTTC. It is translated as CASSVGRQVPETQYF.

The chain combines TRBV5-4 with TRBJ1-2; D might be TRBD1 (6 bases). The V gene's germline CDR1 is SGHNT and CDR2 YYREEE (reference sequence). V lost 2 bases to trimming and J lost 0 bases, with 14 bases between them. The CDR3 is 16 amino acids. CDR3 DNA: TGTGCCAGCAGCTTTAACGGGCAGGGGTCTAACTATGGCTACACCTTC. It yields the protein CASSFNGQGSNYGYTF.